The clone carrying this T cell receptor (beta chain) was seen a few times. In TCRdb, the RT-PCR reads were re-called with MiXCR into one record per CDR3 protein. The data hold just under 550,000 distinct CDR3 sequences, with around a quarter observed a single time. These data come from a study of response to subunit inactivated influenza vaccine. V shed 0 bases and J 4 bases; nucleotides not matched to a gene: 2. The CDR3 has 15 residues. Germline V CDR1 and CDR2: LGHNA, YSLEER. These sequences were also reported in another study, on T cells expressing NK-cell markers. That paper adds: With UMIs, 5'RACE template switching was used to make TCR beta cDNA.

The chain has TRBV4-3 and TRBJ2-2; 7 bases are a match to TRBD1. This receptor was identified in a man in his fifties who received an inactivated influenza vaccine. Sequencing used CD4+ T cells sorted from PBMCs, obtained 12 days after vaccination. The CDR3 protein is CASSQDRTGTGELFF. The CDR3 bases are TGCGCCAGCAGCCAAGACAGGACAGGCACCGGGGAGCTGTTTTTT.